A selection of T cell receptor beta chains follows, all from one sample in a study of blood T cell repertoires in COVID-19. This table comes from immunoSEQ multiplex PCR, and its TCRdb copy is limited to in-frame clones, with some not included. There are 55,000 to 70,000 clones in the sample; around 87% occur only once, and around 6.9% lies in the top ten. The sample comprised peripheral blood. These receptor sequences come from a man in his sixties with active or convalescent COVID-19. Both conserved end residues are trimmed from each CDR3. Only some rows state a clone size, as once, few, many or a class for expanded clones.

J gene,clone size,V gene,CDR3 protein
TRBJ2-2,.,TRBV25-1,ASSGDRGHGELF
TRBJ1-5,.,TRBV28,ASSLGGEVKPQH
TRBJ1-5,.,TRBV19,ASSNGQGTNQPQH
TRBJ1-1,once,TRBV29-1,SVGGGVRAEAF
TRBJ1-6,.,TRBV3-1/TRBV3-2,ASSQERGSPLH
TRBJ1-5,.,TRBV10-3,AISESNLTGLDQPQH
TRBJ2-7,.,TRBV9,ASSAAGGGLGEQY
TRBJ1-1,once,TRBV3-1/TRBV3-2,ASSRGGSGTEAF
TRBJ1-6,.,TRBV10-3,AISDRTGDKSPLH
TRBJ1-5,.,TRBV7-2,ASSLGQGKNQPQH
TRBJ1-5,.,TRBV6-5,ASITQGYSNQPQH
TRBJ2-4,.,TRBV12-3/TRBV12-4,ASRRAGENIQY
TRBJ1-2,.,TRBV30,AWSPDSAYGYT
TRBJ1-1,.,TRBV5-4,ASSSSREGTEAF
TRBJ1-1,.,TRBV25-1,ASGQGKTEAF
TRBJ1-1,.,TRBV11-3,ASSPNHRVGTEAF
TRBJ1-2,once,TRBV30,AWSAPWDREEGYT
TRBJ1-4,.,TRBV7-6,ASSSLGGGGEKLF
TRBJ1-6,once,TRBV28,ASSTPGTGRNNSPLH
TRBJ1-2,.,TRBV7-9,ASSPRQGAWYGYT
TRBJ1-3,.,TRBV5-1,ASAGTGVSSGNTIY
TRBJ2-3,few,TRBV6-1,ASSEKAWTTDTQY
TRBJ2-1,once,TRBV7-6,ASSLDWLAGVDEQF
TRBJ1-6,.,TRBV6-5,ASLGAGHSPLH
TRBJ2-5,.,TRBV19,ASSNQGLAGGLETQY
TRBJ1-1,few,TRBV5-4,ASSLSPGQGTGGTF
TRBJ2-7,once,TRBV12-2,ASRLENIHPGQGLRSYEQY
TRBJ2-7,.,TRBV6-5,ASSRGLTNYEQY
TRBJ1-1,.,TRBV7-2,ASSLAPGFSEAF
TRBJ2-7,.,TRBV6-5,ASSYSGLVGYEQY
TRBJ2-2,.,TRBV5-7,ASSLLLPDRDFTGELF
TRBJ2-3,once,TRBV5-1,ASSAGTPGDTQY
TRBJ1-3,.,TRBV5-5,ASSGLPGTGNTIY
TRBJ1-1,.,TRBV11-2,ASSLGQGSEAF
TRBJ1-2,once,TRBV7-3,ASSPGGTGNYGYT
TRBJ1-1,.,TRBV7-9,ASSAAGALEAF
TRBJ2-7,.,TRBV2,ASSEELASSYEQY
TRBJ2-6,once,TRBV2,ASTIPARGTGAGANVLT
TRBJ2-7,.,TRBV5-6,ASSLGDRVYEQY
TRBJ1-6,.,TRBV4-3,ASSQEWGPASSYNSPLH
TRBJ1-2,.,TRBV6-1,ASSEAPHIPYT
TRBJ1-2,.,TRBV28,ASKGPGGGYT
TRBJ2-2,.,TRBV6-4,ASRTQGGIDTGELF
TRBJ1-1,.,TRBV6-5,ASSPHKQGGTEAF
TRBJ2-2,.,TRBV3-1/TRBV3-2,ASSQGDSGRLGELF
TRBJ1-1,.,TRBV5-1,ASSPGSSGTEAF
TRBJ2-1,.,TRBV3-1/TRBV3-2,ASSQGTYNYNEQF
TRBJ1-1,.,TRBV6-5,ASSLRTGGTEAF
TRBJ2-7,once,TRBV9,ASSPTSGGAYEQY